This T cell receptor (beta chain) was recorded in a study of blood T cell repertoires in COVID-19. Libraries were prepared by immunoSEQ multiplex PCR; TCRdb keeps only in-frame clonotypes and omits some of them. Found here are 200,000 to 300,000 clones, around 86% of them singletons; the top ten hold around 12%. The CDR3 sequence is 17 residues long. Between the trimmed V and J ends, which lost 3 bases and 3 bases, there was a span of 17 bases. Per germline, CDR1 MNHEY and CDR2 SMNVEV (reference sequence). The V call is TRBV27, the J call TRBJ2-2, with a weak D call TRBD2 (7 bases). Sequenced: peripheral blood. The source of this sequence is a woman aged 60-75 years with active or convalescent COVID-19. CDR3: CASSFSRGARDTGELFF. The DNA of the CDR3 is TGTGCCAGCAGTTTCTCCCGGGGGGCTCGGGACACCGGGGAGCTGTTTTTT.